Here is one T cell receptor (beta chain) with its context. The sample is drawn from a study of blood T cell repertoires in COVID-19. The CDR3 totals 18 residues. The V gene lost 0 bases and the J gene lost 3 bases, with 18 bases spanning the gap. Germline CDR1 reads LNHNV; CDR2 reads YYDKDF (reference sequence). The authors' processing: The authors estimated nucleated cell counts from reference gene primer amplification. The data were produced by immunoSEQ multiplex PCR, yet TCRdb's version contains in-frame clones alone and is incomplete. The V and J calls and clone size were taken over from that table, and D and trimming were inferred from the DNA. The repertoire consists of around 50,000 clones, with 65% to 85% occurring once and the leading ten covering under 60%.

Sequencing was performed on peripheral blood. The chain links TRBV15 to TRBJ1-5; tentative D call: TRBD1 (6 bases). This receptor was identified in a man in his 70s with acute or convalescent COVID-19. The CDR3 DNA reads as TGTGCCACCAGCAGAGACCCTAGGGGGACCACCCACAATCAGCCCCAGCATTTT. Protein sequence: CATSRDPRGTTHNQPQHF.